Described below is a single T cell receptor (beta chain) sequence and its context. This record comes from a study of T cells in Graves' hyperthyroidism and ophthalmopathy. Clinical symptoms, serum thyroxine and TRAb, thyroid ultrasound and orbital computed tomography together formed the diagnostic basis. Fresh peripheral blood, about 9.6 ml, yielded the PBMCs. The investigators amplified TCR beta CDR3 regions from RNA transcripts. The primer set for the first-round RT-PCR of the TCR CDR3 was HTBI. TCRdb recomputed calls from the multiplex PCR reads with MiXCR, one row per CDR3 protein. The sample has hundreds of thousands of distinct CDR3 sequences; roughly 20% are singletons. CDR3 length equals 14 residues. Germline CDR1 and CDR2: WSHSY and SAAADI. The ends lost 4 bases at V and 6 bases at J; junction bases unmatched: 4.

The specimen was blood. This TCR was recovered from a man aged 30-40 years with Graves' ophthalmopathy. The rearrangement joins TRBV10-2 to TRBJ2-2; 8 bases match TRBD2. CDR3 nucleotides: TGCGCCAGCAGTGTCGGGAGGGCCTCCGGGGAGCTGTTTTTT. Protein: CASSVGRASGELFF.